The clone carrying this T cell receptor (beta chain) was seen just once. Antigen unknown. Trimming stripped 1 base from V and 6 bases from J, with 13 bases between. The germline V gene encodes CDR1 SGHDN and CDR2 FVKESK. The CDR3 length is 15 residues. No patient escaped relapse after autologous stem cell transplantation, and brentuximab vedotin exposure varied. This specimen comes from a study of PD-1 blockade in classical Hodgkin lymphoma. Study as a whole: A 3 mg/kg intravenous dose of nivolumab was received by patients every 2 weeks. General study points: The causes of the repertoire differences, possibly disease activity or prior therapy, remain undefined. TCR diversity in CD4+, not CD8+, cells rose significantly by C4D1. Patients were excluded if nivolumab began under 1 year after ASCT (the autologous transplant).

Here immunoSEQ multiplex PCR was the method, and the copy in TCRdb shows in-frame clones only, minus some. The data contain under 95,000 clones, approximately 94% of them singletons. The sequencing used peripheral blood mononuclear cells (PBMCs), collected at baseline. The chain is built from TRBV14 and TRBJ2-1, with no clear D. The TCR was taken from a human donor with classical Hodgkin lymphoma. CDR3 DNA: TGTGCCAGCAGCCAAGTTGGTAGTTTGCGCAATGAGCAGTTCTTC. This translates into CASSQVGSLRNEQFF.